The 14 T cell receptor beta chains listed next were all sequenced from one sample in a study of T cell responses to AZD1222 COVID-19 vaccine. TCRdb keeps only in-frame clones here, not all; method: immunoSEQ multiplex PCR. The sample carries around 59,000 clones, roughly nine tenths recorded once. Material: peripheral blood, obtained 28 days after the second AZD1222 dose. These receptors all come from an adult who received the AZD1222 COVID-19 vaccine.

This chain joins TRBV5-4 and TRBJ2-7, with D maybe TRBD2 (6 bases). The V and J ends lost 6 bases and 1 base respectively, with 11 bases between them. In germline, CDR1 is SGHNT, CDR2 YYREEE (reference sequence). The CDR3 runs 13 residues. The CDR3 loop reads CASTPRGSYEQYF. The CDR3, as DNA: TGTGCCAGCACCCCCCGGGGGTCCTACGAGCAGTACTTC.

The V call is TRBV11-2, the J call TRBJ2-1, with TRBD2 matching over 11 bases. The junction had 2 bases not matched to a gene; V was cut back by 3 bases and J by 4 bases. Germline CDR1 is SGHAT and CDR2 is FQNNGV. The CDR3 has 15 residues. CDR3 DNA sequence: TGTGCCAGCAGCTTGGGACTAGCGGCTTACAATGAGCAGTTCTTC. This translates into CASSLGLAAYNEQFF.

To note about this clone: At one end the junction does not follow the germline gene, possibly because of a read error. V is TRBV6-5 and J is TRBJ1-1, with TRBD1 matching 7 bases. The CDR3 is made up of 15 amino acids. Germline CDR1 MNHEY, CDR2 SVGAGI. CDR3 residues: CASSDSGQPNTEAFF. The DNA of the CDR3 is TGTGCCAGCAGTGACTCGGGACAGCCGAACACTGAAGCTTTCTTT.

J is TRBJ2-1 and V is TRBV5-4; TRBD1 matches 7 bases. There are 14 residues in the CDR3. Germline V gene data show CDR1 as SGHNT and CDR2 as YYREEE (reference sequence). V was pared by 4 bases and J by 9 bases, with 10 bases of the junction left unmatched. This CDR3 reads CASSHRDRPGEQFF. The CDR3 coding sequence is TGTGCCAGCAGCCACCGGGACAGACCGGGTGAGCAGTTCTTC.

J is TRBJ2-1 and V is TRBV10-2; 10 nucleotides line up with TRBD2. Germline-derived CDR1 and CDR2 are WSHSY and SAAADI. The CDR3 is 14 residues long. The ends lost 0 bases at V and 9 bases at J; junction bases unmatched: 2. The CDR3 DNA is TGCGCCAGCAGTGAGTCACTAGCGGGGAGTGAGCAGTTCTTC. It specifies CASSESLAGSEQFF.

V is TRBV6-2 or TRBV6-3 and J is TRBJ2-3; D is unresolved. With 5 bases removed from V and 6 bases from J, the gap between germline ends came to 6 bases. Germline V gene lookup returns CDR1 MNHEY and CDR2 SVGEGT. The CDR3 sequence is 11 residues long. For the CDR3, the DNA is TGTGCCAGCAGTCTGGGGGATACGCAGTATTTT. Its translation is CASSLGDTQYF.

The V and J genes are TRBV7-7 and TRBJ2-7; D is tentatively TRBD1 or TRBD2 (5 bases each). Germline V gives CDR1 SSHAT, CDR2 FNYEAQ (reference sequence). Trimming pared 8 bases from V and 4 bases from J, leaving 15 bases between. The CDR3 has 13 residues. This chain's CDR3 is CASGAGRGYEQYF. In DNA form, the CDR3 reads TGTGCCAGCGGGGCAGGGAGAGGATACGAGCAGTACTTC. Full variable domain (remainder filled in from reference TRBV7-7 and TRBJ2-7): GAGVSQSPRYKVTKRGQDVTLRCDPISSHATLYWYQQALGQGPEFLTYFNYEAQPDKSGLPSDRFSAERPEGSISTLTIQRTEQRDSAMYRCASGAGRGYEQYFGPGTRLTVT.

The chain recombines TRBV6-2 or TRBV6-3 with TRBJ2-7; 8 bases line up with TRBD2. J lost 2 bases, V lost 2 bases, and 11 bases had no gene match. The germline gives CDR1 MNHEY, CDR2 SVGEGT. The CDR3 totals 17 residues. This CDR3 is CASSYGRAGGRPYEQYF. In DNA, the CDR3 is TGTGCCAGCAGTTACGGGAGGGCGGGAGGTCGCCCCTACGAGCAGTACTTC.

The CDR3 region has the DNA TGTGCCACTGCAGGGGACACCGGGGAGCTGTTTTTT. As protein: CATAGDTGELFF. The V and J genes are TRBV10-3 and TRBJ2-2; D might be TRBD1 (6 bases). The CDR3 totals 12 residues. Germline V gene lookup returns CDR1 ENHRY and CDR2 SYGVKD. The V and J ends lost 10 bases and 3 bases respectively, with 9 bases between them.

The chain uses TRBV2 and TRBJ2-3, with TRBD2 matching over 10 bases. J lost 4 bases, V lost 4 bases, and 5 bases had no gene match. Germline values: CDR1 SNHLY, CDR2 FYNNEI. The CDR3 runs to 15 residues. The CDR3 DNA sequence: TGTGCCAGCAGTGGGGGCAGCGGGAGGGCAGATACGCAGTATTTT. Its protein product is CASSGGSGRADTQYF. The full variable domain, its missing parts supplied by reference TRBV2 and TRBJ2-3, is EPEVTQTPSHQVTQMGQEVILRCVPISNHLYFYWYRQILGQKVEFLVSFYNNEISEKSEIFDDQFSVERPDGSNFTLKIRSTKLEDSAMYFCASSGGSGRADTQYFGPGTRLTVL.

The gene calls are TRBV10-1 and TRBJ2-5; 7 bases are a match to TRBD1. Germline V gene lookup returns CDR1 WNHNN and CDR2 SYGVQD (reference sequence). The CDR3 has 15 amino acids. The J segment lost 1 base and the V segment lost 3 bases, leaving 5 bases of the junction unmatched. The CDR3 DNA reads as TGCGCCAGCAGTGAACCAGGGGGTACCCAAGAGACCCAGTACTTC. It codes for CASSEPGGTQETQYF.

This rearrangement joins TRBV5-5 to TRBJ2-1; 10 positions match TRBD1. J was trimmed by 5 bases and V by 2 bases; bases with no gene match: 4. The CDR3 length is 15 residues. CDR1 and CDR2 from the germline V gene are SGHKS and YYEKEE (reference sequence). The CDR3 spells CASSFGQGVDNEQFF. CDR3 nucleotide sequence: TGTGCCAGCAGCTTCGGACAGGGGGTGGACAATGAGCAGTTCTTC.

This clone was seen a single time. The CDR3 DNA sequence: TGTGCCAGCAGTTGGGGCCAGGGGAATGGCTACACCTTC. It yields the protein CASSWGQGNGYTF. The chain carries TRBV6-5 and TRBJ1-2; D may be TRBD1 (6 bases). The CDR3 is 13 residues long. Germline lookup yields CDR1 MNHEY and CDR2 SVGAGI. V gave up 4 bases and J gave up 6 bases, with 12 bases separating them.

The rearrangement links TRBV19 to TRBJ2-1; D unresolved. The CDR3 runs 14 residues. Germline V gives CDR1 LNHDA, CDR2 SQIVND (reference sequence). V gave up 3 bases and J gave up 8 bases, with 14 bases separating them. This CDR3 is CASSMSQSRYEQFF. The CDR3 DNA reads TGTGCCAGTAGTATGAGCCAATCTCGGTATGAGCAGTTCTTC.